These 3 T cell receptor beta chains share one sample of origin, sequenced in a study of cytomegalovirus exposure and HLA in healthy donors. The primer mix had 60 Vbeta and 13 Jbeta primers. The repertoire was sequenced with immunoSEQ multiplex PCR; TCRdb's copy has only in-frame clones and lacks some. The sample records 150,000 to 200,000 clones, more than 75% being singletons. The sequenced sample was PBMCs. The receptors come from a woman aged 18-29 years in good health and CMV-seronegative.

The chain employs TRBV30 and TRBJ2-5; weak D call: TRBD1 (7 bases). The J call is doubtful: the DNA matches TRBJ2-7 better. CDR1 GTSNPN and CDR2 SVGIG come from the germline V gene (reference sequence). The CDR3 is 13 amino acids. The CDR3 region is CACRQGGSYEQYF. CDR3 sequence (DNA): TGTGCCTGTAGACAGGGAGGCTCCTACGAGCAGTACTTC.

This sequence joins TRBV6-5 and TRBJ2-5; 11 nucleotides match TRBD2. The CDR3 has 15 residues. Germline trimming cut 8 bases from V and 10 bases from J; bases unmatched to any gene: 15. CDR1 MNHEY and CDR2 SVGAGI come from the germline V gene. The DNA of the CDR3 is TGTGCCAGCGCGCCAGAGATAGCGGGAGGGCCCGACCAGTACTTC. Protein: CASAPEIAGGPDQYF.

In DNA, the CDR3 is TGTGCCAGCAGTGCCCGGGACAGGGGGCTTGGTGAGCAGTTCTTC. Its translation: CASSARDRGLGEQFF. V gene TRBV6-4 combines with J gene TRBJ2-1; 12 bases map to TRBD1. The CDR3 has 15 amino acids. Germline V lookup: CDR1 MRHNA, CDR2 SNTAGT. V trimming: 4 bases; J trimming: 9 bases; junction bases outside the gene matches: 7.